Given below is one T cell receptor beta chain in context. The antigen is unknown. In germline, CDR1 is MNHEY, CDR2 SVGAGI. CDR3 length: 13 amino acids. V lost 5 bases, J lost 8 bases, and 13 bases lay in between. Recipient blood drawn about 28 days pretransplant and days 30, 100, 180 after. The data derive from a study of T cell clonotyping in hematopoietic cell transplantation. Data came from immunoSEQ multiplex PCR; TCRdb stores just in-frame clones and leaves some out. The sample lists roughly 9,300 clones, roughly nine tenths occurring once. Study findings and constraints: Higher Inverse Simpson Index values in graft donor and pretransplant recipient predicted broader posttransplant TCR diversity. Pathologically expanded recipient clonotypes increased progressively from day 30 to day 180 as diversity fell. Without cell sorting, CD4 versus CD8 contributions remain unresolved.

The V gene is TRBV6-5, the J gene TRBJ2-4, with D uncertain. This clonotype originated in a human patient who had an allogeneic stem cell transplant, so the T cells may come from the graft donor. The donor label of this sample is uncertain. Some clones in this sample may be carry-over from other donors' samples. The sequencing used PBMCs, collected 180 days after allogeneic stem cell transplant. CDR3 bases: TGTGCCAGCAGTCAGATCAACCTGGACATTCAGTACTTC. Encoded protein: CASSQINLDIQYF.